This T cell receptor (beta chain) came from a study of CD8+ T cells in alopecia areata. Study background: Treated individuals took tofacitinib by mouth, 5 to 10 mg twice daily. Tofacitinib therapy lasting 6 to 18 months was followed by 6 months off drug. Regarding the study as a whole: Sequencing of scalp tissue also captures the resident alphabeta T cells of normal skin. Affected lesional scalp, above all in alopecia totalis/universalis, was more clonal than normal scalp.

Germline lookup yields CDR1 SQVTM and CDR2 ANQGSEA. This CDR3 region has 15 residues. V was cut by 0 bases and J by 2 bases, with 11 bases left in between. RNA extraction was followed by reverse transcription into cDNA, which acted as the sequencing template. Assay: immunoSEQ multiplex PCR; the TCRdb copy retains only in-frame clones and omits some. Of about 130,000 clones in the sample, about 49% were seen once. Comment on this clone: The antigen remains undetermined.

The source was CD8+ T cells sorted from blood, collected at week 0. The TCR was taken from a human donor with alopecia areata. V and J are TRBV29-1 and TRBJ2-1; D is undetermined. CDR3 bases: TGCAGCGTTGAAGATCCCGGAAACGCCTACAATGAGCAGTTCTTC. Its translation: CSVEDPGNAYNEQFF.